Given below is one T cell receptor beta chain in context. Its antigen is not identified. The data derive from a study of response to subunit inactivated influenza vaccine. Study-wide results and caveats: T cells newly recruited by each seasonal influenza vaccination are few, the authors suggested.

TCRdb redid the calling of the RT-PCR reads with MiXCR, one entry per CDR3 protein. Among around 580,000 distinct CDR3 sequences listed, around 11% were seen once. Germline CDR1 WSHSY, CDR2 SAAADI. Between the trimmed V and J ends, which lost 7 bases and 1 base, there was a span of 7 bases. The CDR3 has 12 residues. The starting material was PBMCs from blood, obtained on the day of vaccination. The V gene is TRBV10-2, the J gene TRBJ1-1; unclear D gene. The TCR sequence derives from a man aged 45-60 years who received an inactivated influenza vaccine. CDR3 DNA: TGCGCCAGCAACCCAGGGAACACTGAAGCTTTCTTT. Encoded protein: CASNPGNTEAFF.